This T cell receptor (beta chain) was observed in a study of blood T cell repertoires in COVID-19. CDR1 and CDR2 (germline): SGHNT, YENEEA. The CDR3 is made up of 13 amino acids. V lost 8 bases, J lost 7 bases, and 18 bases lay in between. Here immunoSEQ multiplex PCR was the method, and the copy in TCRdb shows in-frame clones only, minus some. The data contain more than 200,000 clones, roughly 90% of them singletons. Specimen: peripheral blood. The source of this sequence is a human donor in a cohort sampled during active COVID-19. The chain employs TRBV11-3 and TRBJ2-7; the D gene is possibly TRBD2 (6 bases). As DNA, the CDR3 is TGTGCCAGCCACTCGGGGGTGACGGGGGAGCAGTACTTC. Amino acids: CASHSGVTGEQYF.